This TCR beta chain was sequenced in a study of T cells in women clearing cervical HPV infection. Turning to this clone: The DNA ends 3 residues before the CDR3 does, and the rest of the CDR3 is filled in from the germline J gene.

Germline CDR1 is LGHNA and CDR2 is YNFKEQ. Trimming shortened V by 1 base and J by 6 bases, and 8 bases separated the two germline ends. The CDR3 has 13 residues. Sequencing was performed with immunoSEQ multiplex PCR; in TCRdb, only in-frame clones are kept and a portion is missing. This table holds 35,000 to 45,000 clones. The J gene is TRBJ2-3, the V gene TRBV4-2; D is uncertain. The receptor was derived from a woman between 18 and 75 years old with a cervical HPV16 infection that either progressed to CIN3+ or cleared (not recorded which). The specimen was blood buffy coat. This CDR3 is CASSQVAADTQYF. The covered CDR3 bases are TGTGCCAGCAGCCAAGTTGCGGCCGATACG.